These 9 T cell receptor beta chains share one sample of origin, sequenced in a study of cytomegalovirus exposure and HLA in healthy donors. The assay was immunoSEQ multiplex PCR, and TCRdb's table has in-frame clones only and misses some. In the table there are about 140,000 clones, just under 85% of which are singletons. The material sequenced was PBMCs. The receptors shown here come from a man in his thirties or forties in good health and CMV-seropositive.

The chain couples TRBV27 to TRBJ2-2, with 10 bases lining up with TRBD2. The CDR3 runs to 14 residues. V shed 1 base, J shed 8 bases, and the junction held 1 base outside the gene matches. The germline V gene encodes CDR1 MNHEY and CDR2 SMNVEV (reference sequence). The DNA of the CDR3 is TGTGCCAGCAGTTTATTACTAGCGGGAGGGGAGCTGTTTTTT. It encodes CASSLLLAGGELFF.

The chain couples TRBV25-1 to TRBJ2-7; possibly TRBD1 for D (5 bases). Between the trimmed V and J ends, which lost 1 base and 0 bases, there was a span of 13 bases. From germline, CDR1 is MGHDK and CDR2 SYGVNS. The CDR3 extends over 16 amino acids. The chain's CDR3 is CASSESLTAHSYEQYF. The CDR3 DNA sequence: TGTGCCAGCAGTGAATCGCTGACAGCCCACTCCTACGAGCAGTACTTC.

This chain uses TRBV6-6 with TRBJ1-2; tentatively, D is TRBD1 (5 bases). Germline-derived CDR1 and CDR2 are MNHNY and SVGAGI (reference sequence). CDR3 size: 14 residues. V shed 6 bases and J shed 7 bases, with 18 bases lying between them. CDR3 coding DNA: TGTGCCAGCAGCCCGACTCAGGGAATCGGTGGCTACACCTTC. Translated: CASSPTQGIGGYTF.

V gene TRBV11-2 combines with J gene TRBJ2-7; 10 bases are a match to TRBD2. There are 16 residues in the CDR3. From germline, CDR1 is SGHAT and CDR2 FQNNGV. V trimming: 0 bases; J trimming: 3 bases; junction bases outside the gene matches: 5. CDR3 bases: TGTGCCAGCAGCTTAGATCTAGCGGGGGCCTACTACGAGCAGTACTTC. Translated, it gives CASSLDLAGAYYEQYF.

The chain recombines TRBV7-6 with TRBJ1-3; D remains unclear. The V and J ends lost 4 bases and 0 bases respectively, with 7 bases between them. The CDR3 has 14 amino acids. CDR1 SGHVS and CDR2 FNYEAQ come from the germline V gene. The CDR3 region has the DNA TGTGCCAGCAGCTACTCGGGCTCTGGAAACACCATATATTTT. As protein: CASSYSGSGNTIYF.

This clone was recorded many times. The V and J genes are TRBV2 and TRBJ1-2, with TRBD1 as a possible D gene (5 bases). The length of the CDR3 is 17 residues. Trimming pared 3 bases from V and 4 bases from J, leaving 21 bases between. Germline CDR1 reads SNHLY; CDR2 reads FYNNEI. The CDR3 loop reads CASSERGTDVVVYGYTF. The CDR3 bases are TGTGCCAGCAGTGAGCGCGGGACTGATGTGGTAGTCTATGGCTACACCTTC.

The chain uses TRBV12-5 and TRBJ2-5; TRBD1 is a possible D gene (6 bases). The V and J ends lost 5 bases and 2 bases respectively, with 15 bases between them. The V gene's germline CDR1 is LGHNT and CDR2 FRNRAP. The CDR3 loop spans 15 amino acids. As DNA, the CDR3 is TGTGCTAGTGGTCCTTGGCAGGGGCGACAAGAGACCCAGTACTTC. Translating it yields CASGPWQGRQETQYF.

The rearrangement uses TRBV7-2 and TRBJ1-2; D is possibly TRBD1 (6 bases). V was clipped by 4 bases and J by 4 bases, with 19 bases between them. The germline V gene has CDR1 SGHTA and CDR2 FQGNSA. CDR3 size: 16 residues. The CDR3 is CASSSPFWTEFYGYTF. The CDR3 DNA sequence: TGTGCCAGCAGCTCCCCTTTCTGGACAGAGTTCTATGGCTACACCTTC. The whole variable domain, remainder taken from reference TRBV7-2 and TRBJ1-2, is GAGVSQSPSNKVTEKGKDVELRCDPISGHTALYWYRQSLGQGLEFLIYFQGNSAPDKSGLPSDRFSAERTGGSVSTLTIQRTQQEDSAVYLCASSSPFWTEFYGYTFGSGTRLTVV.

The J gene is TRBJ1-2, the V gene TRBV27; 7 nucleotides line up with TRBD1. CDR1 and CDR2 from the germline V gene are MNHEY and SMNVEV (reference sequence). The V and J ends lost 6 bases and 3 bases, in that order; junction bases with no gene match: 7. The CDR3 sequence is 14 residues long. The chain's CDR3 is CASRRSGQDYGYTF. As DNA, the CDR3 is TGTGCCAGCAGAAGGAGCGGACAGGACTATGGCTACACCTTC.